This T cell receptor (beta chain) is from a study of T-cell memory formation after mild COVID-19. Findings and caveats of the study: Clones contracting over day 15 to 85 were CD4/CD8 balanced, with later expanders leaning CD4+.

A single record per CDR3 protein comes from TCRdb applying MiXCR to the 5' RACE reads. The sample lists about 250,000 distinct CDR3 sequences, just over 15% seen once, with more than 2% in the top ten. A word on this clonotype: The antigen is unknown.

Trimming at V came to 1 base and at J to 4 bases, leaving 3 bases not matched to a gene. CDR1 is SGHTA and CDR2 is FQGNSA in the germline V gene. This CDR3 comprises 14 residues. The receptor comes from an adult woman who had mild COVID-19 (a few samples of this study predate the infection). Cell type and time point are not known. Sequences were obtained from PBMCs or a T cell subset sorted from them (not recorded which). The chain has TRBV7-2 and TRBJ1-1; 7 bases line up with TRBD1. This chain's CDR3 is CASSLGGTATEAFF. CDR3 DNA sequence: TGTGCCAGCAGCTTAGGCGGGACAGCCACTGAAGCTTTCTTT.